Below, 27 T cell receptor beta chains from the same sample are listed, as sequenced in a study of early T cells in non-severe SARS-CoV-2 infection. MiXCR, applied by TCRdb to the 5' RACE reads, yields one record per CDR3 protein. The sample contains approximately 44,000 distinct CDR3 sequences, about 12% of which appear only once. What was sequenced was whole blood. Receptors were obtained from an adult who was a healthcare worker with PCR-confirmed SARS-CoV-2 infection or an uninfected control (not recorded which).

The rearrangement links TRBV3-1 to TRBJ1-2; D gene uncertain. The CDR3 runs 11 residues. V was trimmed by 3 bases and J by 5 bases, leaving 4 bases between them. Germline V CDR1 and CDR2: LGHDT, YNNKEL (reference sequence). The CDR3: CASSHSYGYTF. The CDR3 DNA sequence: TGTGCCAGCAGCCACTCTTATGGCTACACCTTC.

CDR3 amino acids: CASLGGLAYNEQFF. CDR3 nucleotides: TGTGCCAGCCTCGGGGGACTAGCCTACAATGAGCAGTTCTTC. This chain connects TRBV2 to TRBJ2-1; 8 bases align to TRBD2. V shed 8 bases and J 2 bases; nucleotides not matched to a gene: 5. This CDR3 contains 14 residues. Germline V gene lookup returns CDR1 SNHLY and CDR2 FYNNEI.

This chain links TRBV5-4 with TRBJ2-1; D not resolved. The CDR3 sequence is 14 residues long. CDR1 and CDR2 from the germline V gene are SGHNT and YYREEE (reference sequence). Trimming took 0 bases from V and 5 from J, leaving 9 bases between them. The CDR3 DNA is TGTGCCAGCAGCTTGGTGGAGAAAAACAATGAGCAGTTCTTC. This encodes CASSLVEKNNEQFF.

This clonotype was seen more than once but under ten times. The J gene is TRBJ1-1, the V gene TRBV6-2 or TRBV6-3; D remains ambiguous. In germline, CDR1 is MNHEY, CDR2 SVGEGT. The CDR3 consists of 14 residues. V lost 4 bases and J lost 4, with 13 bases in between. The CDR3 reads CASSWVSSGTEAFF. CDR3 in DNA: TGTGCCAGCAGTTGGGTTAGCTCGGGCACTGAAGCTTTCTTT.

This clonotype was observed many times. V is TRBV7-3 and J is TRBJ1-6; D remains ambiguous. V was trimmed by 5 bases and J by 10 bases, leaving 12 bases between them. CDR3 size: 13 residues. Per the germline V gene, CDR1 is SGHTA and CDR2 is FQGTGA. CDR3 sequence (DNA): TGTGCCAGCAGCCCCTGGGCTGGGTCACCCCTCCACTTT. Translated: CASSPWAGSPLHF.

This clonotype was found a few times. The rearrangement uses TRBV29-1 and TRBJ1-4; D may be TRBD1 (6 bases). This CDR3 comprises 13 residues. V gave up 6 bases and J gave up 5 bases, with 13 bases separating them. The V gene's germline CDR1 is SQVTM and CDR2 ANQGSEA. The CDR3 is CSVMTGENEKLFF. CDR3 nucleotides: TGCAGCGTAATGACAGGAGAGAATGAAAAACTGTTTTTT.

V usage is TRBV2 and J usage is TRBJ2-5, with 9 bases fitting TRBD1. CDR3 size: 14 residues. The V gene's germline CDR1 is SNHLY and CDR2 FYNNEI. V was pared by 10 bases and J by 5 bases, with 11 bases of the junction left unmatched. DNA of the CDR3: TGTGCCACCCAGCCGGGACAGGGACCTGAGACCCAGTACTTC. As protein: CATQPGQGPETQYF.

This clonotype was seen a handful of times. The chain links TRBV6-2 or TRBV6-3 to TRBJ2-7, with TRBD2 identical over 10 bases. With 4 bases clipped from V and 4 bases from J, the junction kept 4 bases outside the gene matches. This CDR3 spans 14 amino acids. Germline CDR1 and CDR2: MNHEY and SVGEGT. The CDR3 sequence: CASSSAGGRYEQYF. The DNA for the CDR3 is TGTGCCAGCAGTTCAGCGGGAGGGAGGTACGAGCAGTACTTC.

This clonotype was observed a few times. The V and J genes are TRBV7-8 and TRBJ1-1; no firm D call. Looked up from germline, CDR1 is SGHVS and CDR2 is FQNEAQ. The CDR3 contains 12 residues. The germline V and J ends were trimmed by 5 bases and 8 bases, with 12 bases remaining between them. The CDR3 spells CASSHHLREAFF. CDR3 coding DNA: TGTGCCAGCAGCCATCATTTACGAGAAGCTTTCTTT. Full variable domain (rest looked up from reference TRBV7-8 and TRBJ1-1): GAGVSQSPRYKVAKRGQDVALRCDPISGHVSLFWYQQALGQGPEFLTYFQNEAQLDKSGLPSDRFFAERPEGSVSTLKIQRTQQEDSAVYLCASSHHLREAFFGQGTRLTVV.

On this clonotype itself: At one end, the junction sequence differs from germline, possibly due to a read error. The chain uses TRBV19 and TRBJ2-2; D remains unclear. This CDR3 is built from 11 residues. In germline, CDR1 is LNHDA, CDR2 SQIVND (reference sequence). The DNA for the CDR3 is TGTGCCAGTAGTCGGTCCGGAGAGCTGTTTTTT. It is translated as CASSRSGELFF. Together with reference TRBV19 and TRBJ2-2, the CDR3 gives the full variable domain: DGGITQSPKYLFRKEGQNVTLSCEQNLNHDAMYWYRQDPGQGLRLIYYSQIVNDFQKGDIAEGYSVSREKKESFPLTVTSAQKNPTAFYLCASSRSGELFFGEGSRLTVL.

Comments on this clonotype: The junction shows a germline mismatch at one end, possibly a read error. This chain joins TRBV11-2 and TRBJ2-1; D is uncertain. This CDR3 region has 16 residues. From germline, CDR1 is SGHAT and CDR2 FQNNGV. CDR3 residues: CANSLDPPITYNEQFF. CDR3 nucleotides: TGTGCCAACAGCTTAGACCCGCCGATAACCTACAATGAGCAGTTCTTC.

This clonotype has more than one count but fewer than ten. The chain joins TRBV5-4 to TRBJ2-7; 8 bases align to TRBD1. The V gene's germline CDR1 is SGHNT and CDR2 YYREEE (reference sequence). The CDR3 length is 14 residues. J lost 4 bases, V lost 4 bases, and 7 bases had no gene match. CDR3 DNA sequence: TGTGCCAGCAGCATTCCGGGACAGGATTACGAGCAGTACTTC. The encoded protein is CASSIPGQDYEQYF.

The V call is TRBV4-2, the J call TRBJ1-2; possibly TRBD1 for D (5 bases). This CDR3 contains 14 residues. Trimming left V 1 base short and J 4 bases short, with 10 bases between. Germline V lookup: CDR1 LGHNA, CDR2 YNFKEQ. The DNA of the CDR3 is TGTGCCAGCAGCCAAGTCGGACACGTCTATGGCTACACCTTC. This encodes CASSQVGHVYGYTF.

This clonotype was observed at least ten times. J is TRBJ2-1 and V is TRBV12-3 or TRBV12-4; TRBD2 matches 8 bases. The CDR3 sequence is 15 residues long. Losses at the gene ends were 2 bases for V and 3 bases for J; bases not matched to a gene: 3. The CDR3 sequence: CASSLLAGFYNEQFF. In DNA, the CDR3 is TGTGCCAGCAGTTTACTAGCGGGTTTCTACAATGAGCAGTTCTTC.

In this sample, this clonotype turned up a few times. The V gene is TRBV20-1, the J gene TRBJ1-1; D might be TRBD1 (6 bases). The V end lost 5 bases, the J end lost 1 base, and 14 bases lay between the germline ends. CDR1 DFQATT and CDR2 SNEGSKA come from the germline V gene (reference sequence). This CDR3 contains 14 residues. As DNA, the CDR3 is TGCAGTGCTCGAGCAGGGGCGGGGAACACTGAAGCTTTCTTT. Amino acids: CSARAGAGNTEAFF.

CDR3 sequence (DNA): TGCAGCGTGATGACTAGCGGCACAGATACGCAGTATTTT. Protein product: CSVMTSGTDTQYF. V is TRBV29-1 and J is TRBJ2-3, with 8 bases aligning to TRBD2. J gave up 1 base and V 6 bases, and 3 bases lay outside the gene matches. The CDR3 extends over 13 amino acids. The germline gives CDR1 SQVTM, CDR2 ANQGSEA.

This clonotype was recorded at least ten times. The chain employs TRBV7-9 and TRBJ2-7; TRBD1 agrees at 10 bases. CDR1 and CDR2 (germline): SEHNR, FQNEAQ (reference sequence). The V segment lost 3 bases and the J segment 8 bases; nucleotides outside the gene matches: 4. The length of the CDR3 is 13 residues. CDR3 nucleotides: TGTGCCAGCAGCTTCCCGGGACAGGGGAAGCAGTACTTC. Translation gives CASSFPGQGKQYF.

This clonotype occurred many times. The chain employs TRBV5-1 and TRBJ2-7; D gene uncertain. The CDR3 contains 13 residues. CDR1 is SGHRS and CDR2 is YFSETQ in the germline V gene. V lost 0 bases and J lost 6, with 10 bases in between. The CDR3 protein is CASSLAPAGEQYF. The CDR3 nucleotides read TGCGCCAGCAGCTTGGCACCCGCCGGCGAGCAGTACTTC. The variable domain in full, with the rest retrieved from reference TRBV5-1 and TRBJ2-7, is KAGVTQTPRYLIKTRGQQVTLSCSPISGHRSVSWYQQTPGQGLQFLFEYFSETQRNKGNFPGRFSGRQFSNSRSEMNVSTLELGDSALYLCASSLAPAGEQYFGPGTRLTVT.

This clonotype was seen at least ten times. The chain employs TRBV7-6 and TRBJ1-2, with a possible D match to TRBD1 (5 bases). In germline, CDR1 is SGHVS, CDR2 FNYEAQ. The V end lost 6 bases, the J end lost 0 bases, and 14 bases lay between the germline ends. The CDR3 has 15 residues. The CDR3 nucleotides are TGTGCCAGCAGTATGACAGAAGAAGCTAACTATGGCTACACCTTC. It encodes CASSMTEEANYGYTF.

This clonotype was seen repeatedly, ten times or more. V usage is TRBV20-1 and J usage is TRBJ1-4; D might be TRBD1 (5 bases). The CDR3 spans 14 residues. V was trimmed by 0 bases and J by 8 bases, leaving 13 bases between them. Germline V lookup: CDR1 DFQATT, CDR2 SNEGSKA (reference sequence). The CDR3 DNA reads TGCAGTGCTAGAGATCCCGCAGGGAACGAAAAACTGTTTTTT. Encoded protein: CSARDPAGNEKLFF.

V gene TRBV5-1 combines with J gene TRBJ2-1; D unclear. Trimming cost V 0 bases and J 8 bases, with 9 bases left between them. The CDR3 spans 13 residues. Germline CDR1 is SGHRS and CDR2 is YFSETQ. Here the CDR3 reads CASSLVIGDEQFF. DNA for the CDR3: TGCGCCAGCAGCTTGGTAATAGGCGATGAGCAGTTCTTC. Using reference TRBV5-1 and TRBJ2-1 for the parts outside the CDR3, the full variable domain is KAGVTQTPRYLIKTRGQQVTLSCSPISGHRSVSWYQQTPGQGLQFLFEYFSETQRNKGNFPGRFSGRQFSNSRSEMNVSTLELGDSALYLCASSLVIGDEQFFGPGTRLTVL.

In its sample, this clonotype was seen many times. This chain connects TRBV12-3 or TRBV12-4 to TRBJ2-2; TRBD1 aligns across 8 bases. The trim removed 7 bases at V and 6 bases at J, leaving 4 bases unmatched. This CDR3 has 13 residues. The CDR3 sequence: CASNDRGAGELFF. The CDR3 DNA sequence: TGTGCCAGCAATGACAGGGGTGCCGGGGAGCTGTTTTTT.

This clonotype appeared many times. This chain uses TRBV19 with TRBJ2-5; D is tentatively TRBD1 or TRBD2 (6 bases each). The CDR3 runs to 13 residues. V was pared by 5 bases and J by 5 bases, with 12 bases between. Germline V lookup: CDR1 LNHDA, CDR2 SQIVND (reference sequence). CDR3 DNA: TGTGCCAGTAGTTCGAGGGGGAGGGAGACCCAGTACTTC. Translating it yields CASSSRGRETQYF.

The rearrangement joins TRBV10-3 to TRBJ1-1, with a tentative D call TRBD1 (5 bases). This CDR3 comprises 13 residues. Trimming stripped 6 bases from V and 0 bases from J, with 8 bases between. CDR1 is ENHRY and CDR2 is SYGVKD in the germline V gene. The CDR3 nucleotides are TGTGCCATCAGGCAGGGCCTGAACACTGAAGCTTTCTTT. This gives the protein CAIRQGLNTEAFF.

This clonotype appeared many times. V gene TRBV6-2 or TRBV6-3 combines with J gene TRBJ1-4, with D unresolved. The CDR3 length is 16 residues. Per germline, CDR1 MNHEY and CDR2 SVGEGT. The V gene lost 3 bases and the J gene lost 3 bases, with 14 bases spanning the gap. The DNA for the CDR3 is TGTGCCAGCAGTTATACGCCAGTTCCTCCTAATGAAAAACTGTTTTTT. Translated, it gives CASSYTPVPPNEKLFF.

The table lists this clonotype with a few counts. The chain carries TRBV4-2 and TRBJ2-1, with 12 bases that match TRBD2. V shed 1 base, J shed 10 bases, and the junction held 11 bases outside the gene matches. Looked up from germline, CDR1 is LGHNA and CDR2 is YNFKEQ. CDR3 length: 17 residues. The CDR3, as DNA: TGTGCCAGCAGCCAAGGACTAGCGGGGGCTGGGGGCGGAGAGCAGTTCTTC. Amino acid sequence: CASSQGLAGAGGGEQFF.

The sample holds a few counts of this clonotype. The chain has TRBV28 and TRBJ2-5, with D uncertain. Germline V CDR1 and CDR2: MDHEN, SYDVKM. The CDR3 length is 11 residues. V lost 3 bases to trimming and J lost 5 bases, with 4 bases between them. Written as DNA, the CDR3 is TGTGCCAGCAGTTTCCATGAGACCCAGTACTTC. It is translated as CASSFHETQYF.